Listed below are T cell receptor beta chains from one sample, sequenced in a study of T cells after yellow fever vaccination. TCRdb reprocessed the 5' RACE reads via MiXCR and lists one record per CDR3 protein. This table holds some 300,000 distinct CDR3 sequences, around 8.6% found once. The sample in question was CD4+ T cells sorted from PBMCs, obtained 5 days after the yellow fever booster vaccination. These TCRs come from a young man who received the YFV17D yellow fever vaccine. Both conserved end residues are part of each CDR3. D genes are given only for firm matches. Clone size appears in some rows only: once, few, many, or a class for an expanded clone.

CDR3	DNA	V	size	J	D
CASSERRGFNSPLHF	TGTGCCAGCAGCGAAAGGCGGGGATTCAATTCACCCCTCCACTTT	TRBV7-9	few	TRBJ1-6	-
CASSYAPATEAFF	TGTGCCAGCAGTTATGCCCCGGCCACTGAAGCTTTCTTT	TRBV12-3/TRBV12-4	-	TRBJ1-1	-
CASSQDERVDTEAFF	TGCGCCAGCAGCCAAGACGAAAGGGTCGACACTGAAGCTTTCTTT	TRBV4-3	-	TRBJ1-1	-
CASSLSSGQFF	TGTGCCAGCAGTTTATCATCCGGGCAGTTCTTC	TRBV28	few	TRBJ2-1	-
CASSRLAGDYTDTQYF	TGTGCCAGCTCACGGCTAGCGGGGGACTACACAGATACGCAGTATTTT	TRBV18	many	TRBJ2-3	TRBD2
CASSLGYRTGAEAFF	TGCGCCAGCAGCCTCGGATACAGGACAGGGGCTGAAGCTTTCTTT	TRBV4-3	few	TRBJ1-1	TRBD1
CASSATGVEYTEAFF	TGCGCCAGCAGCGCGACTGGGGTGGAGTACACTGAAGCTTTCTTT	TRBV5-1	-	TRBJ1-1	-
CATRSGGGETQYF	TGTGCCACCCGTAGCGGGGGGGGAGAGACCCAGTACTTC	TRBV15	-	TRBJ2-5	TRBD2
CATRETYNSPLHF	TGTGCCACCCGGGAAACTTATAATTCACCCCTCCACTTT	TRBV12-3/TRBV12-4	many	TRBJ1-6	-
CSVEDRGLRYNEQFF	TGCAGCGTTGAAGATAGGGGACTGCGATACAATGAGCAGTTCTTC	TRBV29-1	many	TRBJ2-1	-
CSVGGTVTPEAFF	TGCAGCGTTGGTGGGACAGTGACCCCTGAAGCTTTCTTT	TRBV29-1	few	TRBJ1-1	TRBD1
CSALEGRNNEQFF	TGCAGTGCTTTAGAGGGTCGTAACAATGAGCAGTTCTTC	TRBV20-1	many	TRBJ2-1	-
CASSPQGASGVEYF	TGTGCCAGCAGCCCCCAGGGGGCTAGCGGGGTCGAGTACTTC	TRBV7-2	few	TRBJ2-4	-
CAISESSSGRDF	TGTGCCATCAGTGAGTCCAGCTCCGGGCGGGACTTC	TRBV10-3	-	TRBJ2-7	-
CASSFTEDYGYTF	TGCGCCAGCAGCTTCACAGAGGACTATGGCTACACCTTC	TRBV5-1	many	TRBJ1-2	-
CSARDYGQGGYEQYF	TGCAGTGCTAGAGATTACGGACAGGGGGGCTACGAGCAGTACTTC	TRBV20-1	-	TRBJ2-7	TRBD1
CSASPGTAPGYTF	TGCAGTGCTAGCCCCGGGACAGCCCCTGGCTACACCTTC	TRBV20-1	-	TRBJ1-2	TRBD1
CASSFPGGTLTQYF	TGTGCCAGCAGCTTCCCCGGAGGTACCCTTACGCAGTATTTT	TRBV7-2	few	TRBJ2-3	-
CASSQGAGTRLADTQYF	TGCGCCAGCAGCCAAGGGGCCGGGACTAGGCTGGCAGATACGCAGTATTTT	TRBV4-1	few	TRBJ2-3	TRBD2
CSARDRNTEAFF	TGCAGTGCTAGAGACAGGAACACTGAAGCTTTCTTT	TRBV20-1	-	TRBJ1-1	-
CASSLNGGVVGEQFF	TGCGCCAGCAGCTTGAACGGGGGGGTGGTCGGTGAGCAGTTCTTC	TRBV5-1	many	TRBJ2-1	TRBD2
CSEGQGARNEQFF	TGCAGTGAGGGACAGGGGGCGCGGAATGAGCAGTTCTTC	TRBV20-1	many	TRBJ2-1	TRBD1
CASSEGGAGETQYF	TGTGCCAGCAGCGAAGGGGGGGCGGGAGAGACCCAGTACTTC	TRBV28	few	TRBJ2-5	-
CASSYDMTGAQYF	TGTGCCAGCAGTTACGACATGACTGGGGCCCAGTACTTC	TRBV6-6	few	TRBJ2-5	-
CASRVQTGAQETQYF	TGTGCCAGCAGGGTCCAGACAGGGGCCCAAGAGACCCAGTACTTC	TRBV7-8	-	TRBJ2-5	TRBD1
CASSYLGQATDTQYF	TGTGCCAGCAGTTACTTGGGACAAGCCACAGATACGCAGTATTTT	TRBV6-5	few	TRBJ2-3	-
CAWSGDSNEKLFF	TGTGCCTGGAGTGGGGACAGCAATGAAAAACTGTTTTTT	TRBV30	many	TRBJ1-4	TRBD1
CASVRGEEDTQYF	TGTGCCAGCGTAAGGGGAGAGGAAGATACGCAGTATTTT	TRBV12-3/TRBV12-4	-	TRBJ2-3	-
CSATPGGIYQPQHF	TGCAGTGCTACCCCAGGGGGGATCTATCAGCCCCAGCATTTT	TRBV20-1	few	TRBJ1-5	TRBD1
CASSQPSGGSAKNIQYF	TGCGCCAGCAGCCAGCCTAGCGGGGGGAGTGCCAAAAACATTCAGTACTTC	TRBV4-1	many	TRBJ2-4	TRBD2
CSARAPRTVSPLHF	TGCAGTGCTAGAGCACCCCGGACAGTGTCACCCCTCCACTTT	TRBV20-1	-	TRBJ1-6	-
CASSSWPTNEKLFF	TGCGCCAGCAGCAGCTGGCCGACTAATGAAAAACTGTTTTTT	TRBV5-1	few	TRBJ1-4	-
CSAREVQLQETQYF	TGCAGTGCTAGAGAGGTTCAGTTGCAAGAGACCCAGTACTTC	TRBV20-1	-	TRBJ2-5	-
CSATTGRYTEAFF	TGCAGTGCGACGACAGGGAGATACACTGAAGCTTTCTTT	TRBV20-1	few	TRBJ1-1	TRBD1
CASSPGPREDQPQHF	TGTGCCAGCAGCCCCGGACCCAGGGAGGATCAGCCCCAGCATTTT	TRBV7-2	few	TRBJ1-5	-
CASSEVSTDTQYF	TGTGCCAGCAGTGAAGTTTCGACAGATACGCAGTATTTT	TRBV2	-	TRBJ2-3	-
CASSWRQGRNRITEAFF	TGTGCCAGTAGTTGGCGACAGGGCCGTAATAGGATTACTGAAGCTTTCTTT	TRBV19	-	TRBJ1-1	TRBD1
CSARVGGSQETQYF	TGCAGTGCTAGAGTTGGCGGGTCGCAAGAGACCCAGTACTTC	TRBV20-1	few	TRBJ2-5	-
CASSLMGDTIYF	TGTGCCAGCAGCCTGATGGGGGACACCATATATTTT	TRBV3-1	few	TRBJ1-3	-
CASSHPGTGHNEQFF	TGCGCCAGCAGCCACCCCGGGACAGGGCACAATGAGCAGTTCTTC	TRBV4-1	-	TRBJ2-1	TRBD1
CASSPPDVRETQYF	TGTGCCAGCTCACCACCGGACGTCCGGGAGACCCAGTACTTC	TRBV18	many	TRBJ2-5	-